This T cell receptor (beta chain) was captured in a study of vaccination effects on CD4 cells after COVID-19. Study at large: Three convalescent patients underwent early and late post-vaccination sampling.

With respect to this clone: The target antigen is unknown. The sample has other DNA sequences that encode this CDR3 too.

Culture lasted under 13 days before CD4+ T cell isolation. This person's SARS-CoV-2 infection, confirmed by PCR, occurred between March and December 2020. Participants were given two doses of BNT162b2 or mRNA-1273 vaccine. The assay was immunoSEQ multiplex PCR, and TCRdb's table has in-frame clones only and misses some. The sample shows 30,000 to 40,000 clones, approximately 81% of them seen only once. This sequence was found in a human donor who had a prior SARS-CoV-2 infection. The sequencing here drew on CD4+ T cells from PBMCs cultured without peptide, taken after COVID-19 vaccination.

In DNA form, the CDR3 reads TGTGCCAGCAGTTACTCCCTAAACAATGAGCAGTTCTTC. This gives the protein CASSYSLNNEQFF. The chain carries TRBV6-6 and TRBJ2-1; no definite D call. The CDR3 is 13 amino acids. Between the trimmed V and J ends, which lost 0 bases and 5 bases, there was a span of 5 bases. Germline V gene sequence: CDR1 MNHNY, CDR2 SVGAGI (reference sequence).